These 25 T cell receptor beta chains share one sample of origin, sequenced in a study of shared clonotypes between healthy human individuals. Generated by immunoSEQ multiplex PCR, the TCRdb table keeps only in-frame clones and is missing some. The table records around 2,000,000 clones, just under 95% of them present only once. The naive CD8 fraction comprised CD45RO-negative cells positively selected for CCR7 and excluded terminally differentiated effector memory CD45RA+ cells. The material sequenced was naive CD8+ T cells sorted from blood. These receptors were collected from a man between 18 and 29 years old in good health.

This chain connects TRBV6-5 to TRBJ2-1; no reliable D call. Germline lookup yields CDR1 MNHEY and CDR2 SVGAGI. The CDR3 sequence is 16 residues long. V lost 0 bases and J 2 bases, leaving 11 bases between the germline ends. The CDR3 protein is CASSYSAADPYNEQFF. The CDR3 DNA follows: TGTGCCAGCAGTTACTCGGCCGCGGATCCCTACAATGAGCAGTTCTTC.

This chain links TRBV29-1 with TRBJ2-1; D is ambiguous. V was trimmed by 6 bases and J by 5 bases, leaving 8 bases between them. CDR1 and CDR2 from the germline V gene are SQVTM and ANQGSEA. The CDR3 has 11 amino acids. The CDR3: CSVGKHNEQFF. CDR3 in DNA: TGCAGCGTGGGGAAGCACAATGAGCAGTTCTTC.

In nucleotides, the CDR3 is TGTGCCAGCAGTCCACCTACCCCTGAAGCTTTCTTT. This gives the protein CASSPPTPEAFF. The chain uses TRBV6-6 and TRBJ1-1; no clear D gene. This CDR3 contains 12 residues. The germline V gene has CDR1 MNHNY and CDR2 SVGAGI (reference sequence). V was cut by 5 bases and J by 6 bases, with 10 bases left in between.

As regards this clone: Distinct nucleotide sequences in the sample also encode this CDR3. The chain couples TRBV7-9 to TRBJ2-1; D unclear. The germline gives CDR1 SEHNR, CDR2 FQNEAQ (reference sequence). Trimming removed 3 bases at V and 7 bases at J, with 7 bases between. The CDR3 contains 12 residues. The CDR3 bases are TGTGCCAGCAGCTTCGGTGAAAATGAGCAGTTCTTC. It yields the protein CASSFGENEQFF.

V is TRBV6-4 and J is TRBJ1-6; D is ambiguous. V was pared by 4 bases and J by 11 bases, with 3 bases between. CDR3 length: 10 residues. The germline V gene has CDR1 MRHNA and CDR2 SNTAGT. The DNA of the CDR3 is TGTGCCAGCAGTGTCCCACCCCTCCACTTT. This sequence encodes CASSVPPLHF.

J is TRBJ1-2 and V is TRBV7-9; no clear D. CDR1 and CDR2 from the germline V gene are SEHNR and FQNEAQ (reference sequence). Deletions cut 4 bases from V and 6 bases from J, with 18 bases between. The CDR3 covers 15 residues. The CDR3 reads CASSSSGGLMDGYTF. The CDR3 DNA reads as TGTGCCAGCAGCTCCTCGGGAGGATTAATGGATGGCTACACCTTC.

The chain recombines TRBV9 with TRBJ1-2; D may be TRBD1 (6 bases). The length of the CDR3 is 17 residues. From germline, CDR1 is SGDLS and CDR2 YYNGEE. Deletions cut 0 bases from V and 8 bases from J, with 23 bases between. DNA for the CDR3: TGTGCCAGCAGCGTAGAGTCTGGACAGTTTGGGGTAGGAGGCTACACCTTC. This translates into CASSVESGQFGVGGYTF.

This clone was picked up one time. The chain employs TRBV19 and TRBJ2-7; 8 bases line up with TRBD2. Trimming cost V 5 bases and J 6 bases; bases outside gene matches: 6. The CDR3 totals 13 residues. Germline V CDR1 and CDR2: LNHDA, SQIVND (reference sequence). CDR3 residues: CASSVGLGLEQYF. The CDR3 bases are TGTGCCAGTAGTGTGGGACTAGGGCTCGAGCAGTACTTC.

This sequence joins TRBV4-2 and TRBJ2-5, with no clear D. The CDR3 sequence is 13 residues long. Trimming left V 2 bases short and J 5 bases short, with 9 bases between. From germline, CDR1 is LGHNA and CDR2 YNFKEQ. The CDR3 loop is CASSQRNEETQYF. As DNA, the CDR3 is TGTGCCAGCAGCCAACGTAACGAGGAGACCCAGTACTTC.

As regards this clone: Within the sample, other DNA sequences also encode this same CDR3. V gene TRBV9 combines with J gene TRBJ2-3; no definite D call. CDR1 is SGDLS and CDR2 is YYNGEE in the germline V gene. The CDR3 extends over 14 amino acids. Trimming removed 0 bases from V and 2 bases from J, with 7 bases in between. The CDR3, as DNA: TGTGCCAGCAGCGTAGGCTCGTCCACAGATACGCAGTATTTT. Translated: CASSVGSSTDTQYF.

The chain is built from TRBV6-6 and TRBJ1-2; D unresolved. V dropped 3 bases and J dropped 3 bases, with 11 bases sitting between them. Germline CDR1 and CDR2: MNHNY and SVGAGI (reference sequence). The CDR3 contains 14 residues. The CDR3 loop reads CASSYEDLDYGYTF. For the CDR3, the DNA is TGTGCCAGCAGTTATGAGGATCTCGACTATGGCTACACCTTC.

In regard to this clone: Germline and junction disagree at one end, which may indicate a read error. Other nucleotide sequences in the sample specify the same CDR3. This rearrangement joins TRBV27 to TRBJ2-2; D might be TRBD2 (5 bases). Germline V gene sequence: CDR1 MNHEY, CDR2 SMNVEV (reference sequence). The CDR3 length is 15 residues. CDR3 DNA: TGTGCCAGCAGTTTATCGAAACGGTATACCGGGGAGTTGTTTTTT. This sequence encodes CASSLSKRYTGELFF.

Concerning this clone itself: This CDR3 is also generated by other DNA sequences in the sample. The rearrangement joins TRBV27 to TRBJ2-2; perhaps TRBD2 as D (5 bases). Trimming removed 2 bases from V and 5 bases from J, with 9 bases in between. CDR1 is MNHEY and CDR2 is SMNVEV in the germline V gene (reference sequence). This CDR3 contains 14 residues. The CDR3 here is CASSLVGVTGELFF. Here the CDR3 DNA reads TGTGCCAGCAGTTTAGTGGGAGTGACCGGGGAGCTGTTTTTT.

The chain joins TRBV15 to TRBJ2-1, with a tentative D call TRBD1 (6 bases). CDR3 length: 13 amino acids. The ends were cut back, 7 bases at V and 4 bases at J, with 11 bases in the middle. Germline V gene lookup returns CDR1 LNHNV and CDR2 YYDKDF (reference sequence). Here the CDR3 reads CATTTGLYNEQFF. As DNA, the CDR3 is TGTGCCACCACCACAGGGTTGTACAATGAGCAGTTCTTC.

This clone has a handful of counts. The chain has TRBV29-1 and TRBJ1-5; a weak D match, TRBD1 (5 bases). Trimming removed 0 bases from V and 2 bases from J, with 11 bases in between. The germline V gene encodes CDR1 SQVTM and CDR2 ANQGSEA. There are 15 residues in the CDR3. CDR3: CSVEEGQGGNQPQHF. CDR3 in DNA: TGCAGCGTTGAAGAAGGGCAGGGCGGCAATCAGCCCCAGCATTTT.

The chain recombines TRBV7-8 with TRBJ2-7; D is perhaps TRBD1 (6 bases). This CDR3 is built from 15 residues. Trimming pared 6 bases from V and 5 bases from J, leaving 20 bases between. CDR1 is SGHVS and CDR2 is FQNEAQ in the germline V gene. CDR3 residues: CASSFWAGQIDEQYF. DNA for the CDR3: TGTGCCAGCAGTTTCTGGGCCGGACAGATCGACGAGCAGTACTTC.

The chain couples TRBV2 to TRBJ2-1; D remains ambiguous. Germline CDR1 SNHLY, CDR2 FYNNEI. V was cut by 4 bases and J by 6 bases, with 10 bases left in between. This CDR3 comprises 13 residues. CDR3 DNA sequence: TGTGCCAGCAGTGGTTTAAGAAGCAATGAGCAGTTCTTC. Protein sequence: CASSGLRSNEQFF.

The rearrangement links TRBV30 to TRBJ2-2, with a weak D call TRBD2 (6 bases). CDR3 length equals 12 residues. V lost 3 bases to trimming and J lost 7 bases, with 9 bases between them. CDR1 GTSNPN and CDR2 SVGIG come from the germline V gene (reference sequence). The CDR3 DNA follows: TGTGCCTGGAGCCGGGGGAGCGGGGAGCTGTTTTTT. Encoded protein: CAWSRGSGELFF.

CDR3 loop: CASSLEAGYIPSDYGYTF. The CDR3 coding sequence is TGTGCCAGCAGCTTAGAAGCAGGCTATATACCGTCTGACTATGGCTACACCTTC. V usage is TRBV11-2 and J usage is TRBJ1-2; D unclear. Germline CDR1 and CDR2: SGHAT and FQNNGV. This CDR3 is 18 amino acids long. V dropped 0 bases and J dropped 3 bases, with 20 bases sitting between them.

The chain couples TRBV7-9 to TRBJ2-3, with 11 bases fitting TRBD2. From germline, CDR1 is SEHNR and CDR2 FQNEAQ (reference sequence). This CDR3 is 17 amino acids long. V gave up 1 base and J gave up 1 base; unmatched junction bases: 4. CDR3 amino acids: CASSLEGLADRTDTQYF. The CDR3 DNA reads as TGTGCCAGCAGCTTAGAGGGACTAGCGGATCGCACAGATACGCAGTATTTT.

The rearrangement links TRBV27 to TRBJ2-7; D gene ambiguous. The CDR3 has 14 residues. V was clipped by 3 bases and J by 0 bases, with 9 bases between them. In germline, CDR1 is MNHEY, CDR2 SMNVEV (reference sequence). In DNA form, the CDR3 reads TGTGCCAGCAGTTTGGGCAAGACCTCCTACGAGCAGTACTTC. Translating gives CASSLGKTSYEQYF.

About this clone itself: The same CDR3 arises from other DNA sequences in this sample as well. The V call is TRBV27, the J call TRBJ2-1; 9 bases match TRBD2. V lost 3 bases and J lost 7; bases outside the gene matches: 4. This CDR3 comprises 14 residues. Germline-derived CDR1 and CDR2 are MNHEY and SMNVEV (reference sequence). CDR3 nucleotide sequence: TGTGCCAGCAGTTTCAGCGGACTAGCGAATGAGCAGTTCTTC. Its translation: CASSFSGLANEQFF.

The chain carries TRBV19 and TRBJ1-2; D uncertain. The CDR3 contains 14 residues. The V end lost 0 bases, the J end lost 6 bases, and 11 bases lay between the germline ends. Germline-derived CDR1 and CDR2 are LNHDA and SQIVND (reference sequence). CDR3 in DNA: TGTGCCAGTAGTATAGAGGACCCGGAGCATGGCTACACCTTC. Amino acid sequence: CASSIEDPEHGYTF.

The gene calls are TRBV7-9 and TRBJ2-7; D is possibly TRBD2 (6 bases). The germline gives CDR1 SEHNR, CDR2 FQNEAQ (reference sequence). Trimming shortened V by 7 bases and J by 3 bases, and 19 bases separated the two germline ends. This CDR3 has 15 residues. CDR3 DNA sequence: TGTGCCAGCACATCTACCGGGACGGGGGACTACGAGCAGTACTTC. This encodes CASTSTGTGDYEQYF.

The gene calls are TRBV9 and TRBJ2-3; weak D call: TRBD1 (6 bases). The germline CDR1 and CDR2 sequences are SGDLS and YYNGEE. V lost 3 bases, J lost 2 bases, and 10 bases lay in between. CDR3 length: 14 amino acids. CDR3 protein: CASSGTGNTDTQYF. The CDR3 DNA reads TGTGCCAGCAGCGGTACAGGGAACACAGATACGCAGTATTTT.